A single T cell receptor (beta chain) is shown here with its context. This specimen belongs to a study of shared T cell receptors in the human thymus. The J segment lost 4 bases and the V segment lost 0 bases, leaving 3 bases of the junction unmatched. CDR1 is MNHEY, CDR2 SVGAGI, per germline. This CDR3 has 16 residues. TCRdb's table, derived via immunoSEQ multiplex PCR, lists solely in-frame clones and lacks some. The sample yields about 660,000 clones, roughly 90% seen once. The same data also contributed to another study, on human thymus T cells.

The TCR originated in a boy younger than two with a congenital heart defect. This sequence joins TRBV6-5 and TRBJ1-3, with 10 bases aligning to TRBD1. The material sequenced was thymocytes. The CDR3, as DNA: TGTGCCAGCAGTTACTCGCCGGGACAGGGGGGAAACACCATATATTTT. Amino acid sequence: CASSYSPGQGGNTIYF.